This T cell receptor beta chain was obtained from a study of blood T cell repertoires in COVID-19. Sequenced by immunoSEQ multiplex PCR; TCRdb stores in-frame clones only, minus some. Here the sample spans 90,000 or so clones, around 90% being singletons. Germline CDR1 SGHNT, CDR2 YENEEA. V dropped 7 bases and J dropped 0 bases, with 4 bases sitting between them. This CDR3 is built from 12 residues. The TCR sequence derives from a man in his sixties with COVID-19, enrolled during active disease. The gene calls are TRBV11-3 and TRBJ2-1; no firm D call. Sequencing input: peripheral blood. The CDR3 reads CASISSYNEQFF. The CDR3 coding sequence is TGTGCCAGCATCAGCTCCTACAATGAGCAGTTCTTC.